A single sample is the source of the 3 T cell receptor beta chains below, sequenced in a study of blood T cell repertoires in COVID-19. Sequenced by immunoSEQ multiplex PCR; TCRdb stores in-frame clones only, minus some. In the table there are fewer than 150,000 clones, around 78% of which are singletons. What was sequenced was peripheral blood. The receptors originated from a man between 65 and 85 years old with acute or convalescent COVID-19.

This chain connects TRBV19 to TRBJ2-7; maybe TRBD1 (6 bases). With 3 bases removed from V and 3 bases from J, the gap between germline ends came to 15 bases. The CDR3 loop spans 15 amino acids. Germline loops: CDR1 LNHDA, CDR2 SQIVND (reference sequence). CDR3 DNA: TGTGCCAGTAGTATGCACCGGGACAATGACTACGAGCAGTACTTC. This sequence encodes CASSMHRDNDYEQYF.

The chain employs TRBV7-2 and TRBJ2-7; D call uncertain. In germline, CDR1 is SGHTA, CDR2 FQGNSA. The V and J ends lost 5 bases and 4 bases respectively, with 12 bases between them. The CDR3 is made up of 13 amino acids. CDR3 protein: CASSPPGGYEQYF. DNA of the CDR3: TGTGCCAGCAGCCCCCCCGGCGGTTACGAGCAGTACTTC.

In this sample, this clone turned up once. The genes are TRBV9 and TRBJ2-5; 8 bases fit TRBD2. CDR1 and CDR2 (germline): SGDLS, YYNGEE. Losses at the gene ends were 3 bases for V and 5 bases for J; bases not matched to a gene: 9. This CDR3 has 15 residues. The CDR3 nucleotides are TGTGCCAGCAGCGAGGGCAGCGGGGGCGTTGAGACCCAGTACTTC. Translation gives CASSEGSGGVETQYF. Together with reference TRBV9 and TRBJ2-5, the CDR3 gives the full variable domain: DSGVTQTPKHLITATGQRVTLRCSPRSGDLSVYWYQQSLDQGLQFLIQYYNGEERAKGNILERFSAQQFPDLHSELNLSSLELGDSALYFCASSEGSGGVETQYFGPGTRLLVL.